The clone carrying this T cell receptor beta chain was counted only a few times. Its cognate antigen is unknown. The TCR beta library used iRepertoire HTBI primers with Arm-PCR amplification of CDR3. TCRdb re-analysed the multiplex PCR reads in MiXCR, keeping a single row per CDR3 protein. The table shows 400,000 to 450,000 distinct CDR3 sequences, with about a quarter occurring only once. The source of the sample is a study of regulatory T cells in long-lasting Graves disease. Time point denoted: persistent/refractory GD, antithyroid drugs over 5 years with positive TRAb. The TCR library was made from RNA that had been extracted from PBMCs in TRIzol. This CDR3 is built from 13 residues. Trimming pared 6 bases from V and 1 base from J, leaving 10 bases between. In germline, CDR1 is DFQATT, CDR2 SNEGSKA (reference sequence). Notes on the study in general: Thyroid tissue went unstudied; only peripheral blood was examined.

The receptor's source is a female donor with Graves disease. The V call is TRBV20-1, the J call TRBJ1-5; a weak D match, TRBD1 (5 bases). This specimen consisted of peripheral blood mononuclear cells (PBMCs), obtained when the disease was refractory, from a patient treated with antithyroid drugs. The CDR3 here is CSARDVSNQPQHF. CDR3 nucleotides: TGCAGTGCACGGGACGTGAGCAATCAGCCCCAGCATTTT.